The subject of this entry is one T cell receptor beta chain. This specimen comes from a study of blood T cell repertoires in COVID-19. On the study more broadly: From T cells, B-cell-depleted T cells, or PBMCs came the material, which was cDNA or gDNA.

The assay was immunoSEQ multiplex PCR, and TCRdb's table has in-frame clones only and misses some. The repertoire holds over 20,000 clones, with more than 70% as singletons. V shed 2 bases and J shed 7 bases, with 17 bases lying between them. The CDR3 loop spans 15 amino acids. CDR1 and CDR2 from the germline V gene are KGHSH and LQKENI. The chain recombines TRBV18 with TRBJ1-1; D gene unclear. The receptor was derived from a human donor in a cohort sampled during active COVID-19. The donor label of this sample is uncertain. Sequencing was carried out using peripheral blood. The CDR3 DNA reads TGTGCCAGCTCACCAATACCGGGCTATGGAGGTGAAGCTTTCTTT. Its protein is CASSPIPGYGGEAFF. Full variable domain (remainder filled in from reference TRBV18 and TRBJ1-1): NAGVMQNPRHLVRRRGQEARLRCSPMKGHSHVYWYRQLPEEGLKFMVYLQKENIIDESGMPKERFSAEFPKEGPSILRIQQVVRGDSAAYFCASSPIPGYGGEAFFGQGTRLTVV.